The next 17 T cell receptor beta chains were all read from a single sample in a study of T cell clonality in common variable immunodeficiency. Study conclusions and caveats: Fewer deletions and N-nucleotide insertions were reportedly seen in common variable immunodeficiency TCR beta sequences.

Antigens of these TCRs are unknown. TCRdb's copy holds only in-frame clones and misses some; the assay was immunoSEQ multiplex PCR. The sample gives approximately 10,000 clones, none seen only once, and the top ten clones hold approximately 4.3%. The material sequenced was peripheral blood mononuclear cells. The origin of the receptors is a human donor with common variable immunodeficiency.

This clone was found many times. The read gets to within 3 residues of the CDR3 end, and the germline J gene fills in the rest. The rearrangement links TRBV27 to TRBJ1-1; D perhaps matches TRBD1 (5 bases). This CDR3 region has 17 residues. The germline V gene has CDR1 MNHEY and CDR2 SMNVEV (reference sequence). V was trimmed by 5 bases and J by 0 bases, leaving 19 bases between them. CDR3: CASSTRPGPRMNTEAFF. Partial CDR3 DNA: TGTGCCAGCAGTACCCGCCCAGGGCCGAGAATGAACACTGAA.

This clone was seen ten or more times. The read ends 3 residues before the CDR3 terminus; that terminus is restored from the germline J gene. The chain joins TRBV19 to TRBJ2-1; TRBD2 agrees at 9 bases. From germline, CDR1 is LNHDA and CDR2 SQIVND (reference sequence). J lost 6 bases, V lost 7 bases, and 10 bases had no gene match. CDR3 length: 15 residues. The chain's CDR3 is CASTKTAGGPNEQFF. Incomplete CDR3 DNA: TGTGCCAGTACCAAGACGGCGGGGGGGCCCAATGAG. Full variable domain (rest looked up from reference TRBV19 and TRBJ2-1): DGGITQSPKYLFRKEGQNVTLSCEQNLNHDAMYWYRQDPGQGLRLIYYSQIVNDFQKGDIAEGYSVSREKKESFPLTVTSAQKNPTAFYLCASTKTAGGPNEQFFGPGTRLTVL.

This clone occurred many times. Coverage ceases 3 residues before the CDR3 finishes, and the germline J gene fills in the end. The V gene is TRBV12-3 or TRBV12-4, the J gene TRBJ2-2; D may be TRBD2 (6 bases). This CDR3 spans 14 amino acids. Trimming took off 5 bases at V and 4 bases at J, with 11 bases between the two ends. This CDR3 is CASSPHGGTGELFF. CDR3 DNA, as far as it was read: TGTGCCAGCAGTCCCCACGGGGGCACCGGGGAG.

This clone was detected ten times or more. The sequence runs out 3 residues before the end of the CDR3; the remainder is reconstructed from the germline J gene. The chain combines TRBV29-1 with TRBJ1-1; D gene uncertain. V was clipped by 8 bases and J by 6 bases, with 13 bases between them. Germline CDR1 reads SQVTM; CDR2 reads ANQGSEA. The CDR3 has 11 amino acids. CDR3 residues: CSFRTEAEAFF. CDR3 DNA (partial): TGCAGCTTTCGAACAGAGGCTGAA.

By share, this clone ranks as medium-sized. The sequenced CDR3 bases are TGTGCCTGGAGTGTAGGGACACTTAGCACAGATACG. Translating gives CAWSVGTLSTDT. The complete CDR3 protein is CAWSVGTLSTDTQYF. The chain joins TRBV30 to TRBJ2-3; possible D gene TRBD1, 6 bases. The read ends 3 residues early relative to the CDR3; the germline J gene fills the gap. Between the trimmed V and J ends, which lost 0 bases and 0 bases, there was a span of 10 bases. The CDR3 is 15 amino acids. The germline gives CDR1 GTSNPN, CDR2 SVGIG (reference sequence).

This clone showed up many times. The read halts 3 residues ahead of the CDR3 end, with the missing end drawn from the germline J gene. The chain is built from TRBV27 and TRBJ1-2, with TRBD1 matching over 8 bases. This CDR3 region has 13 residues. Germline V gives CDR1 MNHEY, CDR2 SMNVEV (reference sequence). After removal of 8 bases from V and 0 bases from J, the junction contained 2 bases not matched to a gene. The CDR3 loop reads CASGDRTNYGYTF. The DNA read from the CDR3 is TGTGCCAGCGGGGACAGGACTAACTATGGC.

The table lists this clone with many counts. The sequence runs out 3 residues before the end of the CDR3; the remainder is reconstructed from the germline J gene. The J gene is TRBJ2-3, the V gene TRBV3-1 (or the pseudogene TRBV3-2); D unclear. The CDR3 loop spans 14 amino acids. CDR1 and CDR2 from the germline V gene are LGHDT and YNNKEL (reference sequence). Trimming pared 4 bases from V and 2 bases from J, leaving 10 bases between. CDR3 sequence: CASSRTTVTDTQYF. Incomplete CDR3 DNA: TGTGCCAGCAGCCGAACTACGGTCACAGATACG.

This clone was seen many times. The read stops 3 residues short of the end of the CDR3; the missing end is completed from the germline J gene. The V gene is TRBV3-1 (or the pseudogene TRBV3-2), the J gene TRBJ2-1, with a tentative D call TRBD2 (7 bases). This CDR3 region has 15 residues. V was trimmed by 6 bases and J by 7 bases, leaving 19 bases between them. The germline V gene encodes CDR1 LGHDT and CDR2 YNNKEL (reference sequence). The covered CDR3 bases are TGTGCCAGCAGTAACGGCATGGGGGGGCTTAATGAG. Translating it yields CASSNGMGGLNE. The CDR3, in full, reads CASSNGMGGLNEQFF.

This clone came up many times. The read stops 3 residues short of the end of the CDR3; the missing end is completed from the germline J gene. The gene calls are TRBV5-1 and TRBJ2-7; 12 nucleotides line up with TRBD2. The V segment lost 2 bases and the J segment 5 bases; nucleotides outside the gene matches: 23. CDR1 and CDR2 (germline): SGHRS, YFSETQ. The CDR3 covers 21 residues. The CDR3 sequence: CASSFGYAPLRLAGGRNEQYF. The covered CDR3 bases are TGCGCCAGCAGCTTCGGATATGCCCCGCTCAGGCTAGCGGGAGGGAGAAACGAG. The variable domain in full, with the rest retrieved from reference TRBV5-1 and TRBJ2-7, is KAGVTQTPRYLIKTRGQQVTLSCSPISGHRSVSWYQQTPGQGLQFLFEYFSETQRNKGNFPGRFSGRQFSNSRSEMNVSTLELGDSALYLCASSFGYAPLRLAGGRNEQYFGPGTRLTVT.

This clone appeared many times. The CDR3 sequence is CASSERAGSSYNSPLHF. The part of the CDR3 DNA that was read is TGTGCCAGCAGTGAAAGGGCAGGCAGCTCCTATAATTCACCC. The chain recombines TRBV6-1 with TRBJ1-6; unclear D gene. Read coverage stops 3 residues before the CDR3 terminus; the germline J gene supplies the remainder. CDR3 length equals 17 residues. V was pared by 2 bases and J by 0 bases, with 11 bases between. The germline V gene has CDR1 MNHNS and CDR2 SASEGT.

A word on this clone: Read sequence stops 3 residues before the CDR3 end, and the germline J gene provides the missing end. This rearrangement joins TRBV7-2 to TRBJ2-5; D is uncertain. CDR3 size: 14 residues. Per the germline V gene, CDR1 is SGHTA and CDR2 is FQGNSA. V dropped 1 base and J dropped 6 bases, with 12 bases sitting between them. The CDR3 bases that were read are TGTGCCAGCAGCTTAGGAAGCCCCCCGAAGACC. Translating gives CASSLGSPPKT. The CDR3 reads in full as CASSLGSPPKTQYF.

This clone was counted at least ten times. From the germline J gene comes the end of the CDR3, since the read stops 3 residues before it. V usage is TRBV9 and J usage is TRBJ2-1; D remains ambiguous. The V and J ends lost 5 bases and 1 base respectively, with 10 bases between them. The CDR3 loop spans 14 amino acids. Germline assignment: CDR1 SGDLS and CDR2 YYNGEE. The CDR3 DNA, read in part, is TGTGCCAGCAGTCCCTCCCAGTCCTACAATGAG. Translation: CASSPSQSYNE. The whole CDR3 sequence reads CASSPSQSYNEQFF.

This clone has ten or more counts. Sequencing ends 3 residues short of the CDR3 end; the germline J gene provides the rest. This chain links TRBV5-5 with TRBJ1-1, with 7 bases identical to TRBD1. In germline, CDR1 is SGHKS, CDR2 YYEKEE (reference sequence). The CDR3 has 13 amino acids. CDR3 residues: CASSEGTGAGAFF. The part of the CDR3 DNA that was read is TGTGCCAGCAGCGAAGGAACAGGGGCAGGA.

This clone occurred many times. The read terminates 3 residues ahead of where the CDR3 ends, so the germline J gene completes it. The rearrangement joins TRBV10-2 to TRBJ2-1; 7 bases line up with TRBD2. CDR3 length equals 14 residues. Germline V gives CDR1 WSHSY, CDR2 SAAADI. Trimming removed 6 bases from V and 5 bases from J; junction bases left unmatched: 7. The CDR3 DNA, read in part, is TGCGCCAGCAGATTCAGCGGGACGAACAATGAG. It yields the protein CASRFSGTNNE. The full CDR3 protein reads CASRFSGTNNEQFF.

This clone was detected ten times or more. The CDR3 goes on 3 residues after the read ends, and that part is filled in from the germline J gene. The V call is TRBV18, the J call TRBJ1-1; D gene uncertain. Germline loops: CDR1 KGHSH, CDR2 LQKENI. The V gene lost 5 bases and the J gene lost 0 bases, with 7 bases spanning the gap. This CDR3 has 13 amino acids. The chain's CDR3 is CASSSGMNTEAFF. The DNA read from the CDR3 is TGTGCCAGCTCATCGGGTATGAACACTGAA.

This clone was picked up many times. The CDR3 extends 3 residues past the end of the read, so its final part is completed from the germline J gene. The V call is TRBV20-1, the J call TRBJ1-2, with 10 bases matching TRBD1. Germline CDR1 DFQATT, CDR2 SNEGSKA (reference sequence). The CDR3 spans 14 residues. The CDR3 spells CSARGGTGVGGYTF. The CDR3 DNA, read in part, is TGCAGTGCTAGAGGGGGGACAGGGGTTGGGGGC.

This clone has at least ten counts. The CDR3 sequence is CASGRQGGNTGELFF. The part of the CDR3 DNA that was read is TGTGCCAGCGGCAGACAGGGGGGGAACACCGGGGAG. The V gene is TRBV2, the J gene TRBJ2-2; 9 bases match TRBD1. The read terminates 3 residues ahead of where the CDR3 ends, so the germline J gene completes it. The CDR3 covers 15 residues. Losses at the gene ends were 8 bases for V and 1 base for J; bases not matched to a gene: 5. CDR1 and CDR2 from the germline V gene are SNHLY and FYNNEI.